The clone carrying this T cell receptor beta chain rates as medium-sized. Its specificity is unknown. This entry is derived from a study of a mutant IDH1 vaccine in newly diagnosed glioma. As to time point: week 23, last vaccination. Doses comprised 300 ug of mutant IDH1 20-mer peptide each, plus topical imiquimod. The table came from immunoSEQ multiplex PCR; TCRdb's copy has only in-frame clones and leaves some out. The sample consists of 35,000 to 40,000 clones, about four fifths of them appearing once. CDR1 is SGHDN and CDR2 is FVKESK in the germline V gene. The CDR3 totals 14 residues. V lost 1 base to trimming and J lost 4 bases, with 10 bases between them.

Sequencing used PBMCs, obtained from a glioma patient whose treatment included an IDH1 peptide vaccine. The source is a man in his forties with glioma. V is TRBV14 and J is TRBJ1-2; D gene unclear. CDR3: CASSQVGGSYGYTF. DNA for the CDR3: TGTGCCAGCAGCCAAGTCGGAGGAAGCTATGGCTACACCTTC.